Presented here are 12 T cell receptor beta chains from one specimen sequenced in a study of blood T cell repertoires in COVID-19. This table comes from immunoSEQ multiplex PCR, and its TCRdb copy is limited to in-frame clones, with some not included. Here the sample spans approximately 70,000 clones, about nine tenths being singletons. Material: peripheral blood. The receptor set was obtained from a human donor in a cohort sampled during active COVID-19.

V and J are TRBV2 and TRBJ2-1, with TRBD2 identical over 8 bases. Looked up from germline, CDR1 is SNHLY and CDR2 is FYNNEI. V lost 5 bases, J lost 5 bases, and 8 bases stayed unmatched. The CDR3 runs to 15 residues. In nucleotides, the CDR3 is TGTGCCAGCAGTAAAAGCGGGGGTTCTCACAATGAGCAGTTCTTC. This gives the protein CASSKSGGSHNEQFF. Full variable domain (rest looked up from reference TRBV2 and TRBJ2-1): EPEVTQTPSHQVTQMGQEVILRCVPISNHLYFYWYRQILGQKVEFLVSFYNNEISEKSEIFDDQFSVERPDGSNFTLKIRSTKLEDSAMYFCASSKSGGSHNEQFFGPGTRLTVL.

The chain combines TRBV4-1 with TRBJ2-3; 15 positions match TRBD2. The CDR3 sequence is 17 residues long. V was pared by 3 bases and J by 5 bases, with 6 bases of the junction left unmatched. Germline CDR1 MGHRA, CDR2 YSYEKL. The CDR3: CASSHGTSGGPGDTQYF. As DNA, the CDR3 is TGCGCCAGCAGCCATGGGACTAGCGGGGGGCCGGGAGATACGCAGTATTTT.

This chain links TRBV29-1 with TRBJ2-3, with 7 bases fitting TRBD1. The CDR3 spans 11 residues. Germline CDR1 and CDR2: SQVTM and ANQGSEA. J lost 4 bases, V lost 5 bases, and 0 bases had no gene match. This CDR3 reads CSVTGADTQYF. CDR3 nucleotides: TGCAGCGTTACAGGGGCAGATACGCAGTATTTT.

The chain uses TRBV19 and TRBJ2-5, with TRBD1 matching 9 bases. The CDR3 has 12 residues. V shed 5 bases and J 9 bases; nucleotides not matched to a gene: 4. CDR1 is LNHDA and CDR2 is SQIVND in the germline V gene (reference sequence). As DNA, the CDR3 is TGTGCCAGTAGTGCCCGGGACAGGGCCCAGTACTTC. Residues: CASSARDRAQYF.

The CDR3 is CASSLKTSGGDWYF. The CDR3 nucleotides are TGCGCCAGCAGCTTGAAGACTAGCGGGGGGGATTGGTATTTT. The J gene is TRBJ2-3, the V gene TRBV5-1; 14 bases are a match to TRBD2. Germline V lookup: CDR1 SGHRS, CDR2 YFSETQ. V dropped 1 base and J dropped 14; count of bases not matched to a gene: 6. CDR3 length equals 14 residues.

V usage is TRBV5-4 and J usage is TRBJ2-2, with a weak D call TRBD2 (6 bases). The germline V gene has CDR1 SGHNT and CDR2 YYREEE (reference sequence). The CDR3 has 14 residues. Deletions cut 4 bases from V and 7 bases from J, with 14 bases between. The CDR3 DNA is TGTGCCAGCAGCCCCGGGTCTAGCGTCGGGGAGCTGTTTTTT. Protein: CASSPGSSVGELFF.

The chain carries TRBV19 and TRBJ2-5, with D perhaps TRBD1 (6 bases). This CDR3 is built from 14 residues. Trimming pared 5 bases from V and 3 bases from J, leaving 13 bases between. The germline V gene has CDR1 LNHDA and CDR2 SQIVND (reference sequence). The DNA of the CDR3 is TGTGCCAGTAGTGGCTATGGACAGAAAGAGACCCAGTACTTC. It translates to CASSGYGQKETQYF. Looking up the rest from reference TRBV19 and TRBJ2-5 gives the full variable domain: DGGITQSPKYLFRKEGQNVTLSCEQNLNHDAMYWYRQDPGQGLRLIYYSQIVNDFQKGDIAEGYSVSREKKESFPLTVTSAQKNPTAFYLCASSGYGQKETQYFGPGTRLLVL.

V and J are TRBV4-2 and TRBJ2-3; 10 bases fit TRBD2. CDR1 and CDR2 (germline): LGHNA, YNFKEQ. The trim removed 0 bases at V and 2 bases at J, leaving 8 bases unmatched. The CDR3 consists of 18 residues. The CDR3: CASSQDSSSGGTTDTQYF. In DNA form, the CDR3 reads TGTGCCAGCAGCCAAGATTCCTCTAGCGGGGGAACCACAGATACGCAGTATTTT.

The rearrangement links TRBV13 to TRBJ2-1; a possible D gene is TRBD2 (5 bases). Per the germline V gene, CDR1 is PRHDT and CDR2 is FYEKMQ (reference sequence). The CDR3 runs to 16 residues. Trimming cost V 2 bases and J 0 bases, with 11 bases left between them. CDR3 in amino acids: CASSLRAESSYNEQFF. The CDR3 DNA reads as TGTGCCAGCAGCTTAAGAGCGGAGAGCTCCTACAATGAGCAGTTCTTC.

The CDR3 DNA reads as TGCGCCAGCAGCCCCTCGCGGGGGGGCGGAGAGACCCAGTACTTC. Protein product: CASSPSRGGGETQYF. V and J are TRBV5-1 and TRBJ2-5, with 9 bases that match TRBD2. The germline CDR1 and CDR2 sequences are SGHRS and YFSETQ. Trimming took 4 bases from V and 4 from J; bases not matched to a gene: 8. The CDR3 covers 15 residues.

The rearrangement joins TRBV28 to TRBJ1-5, with 7 nucleotides matching TRBD1. The CDR3 runs 14 residues. Germline V gene sequence: CDR1 MDHEN, CDR2 SYDVKM. Unmatched junction bases numbered 6, after V lost 5 bases and J lost 5 bases. The CDR3 DNA reads TGTGCCAGCAGTAAGGACAGGACCTATCAGCCCCAGCATTTT. Its translation is CASSKDRTYQPQHF.

This sequence joins TRBV7-2 and TRBJ1-2, with a possible D match to TRBD1 (6 bases). Germline V gene lookup returns CDR1 SGHTA and CDR2 FQGNSA. There are 13 residues in the CDR3. V lost 2 bases and J lost 4, with 8 bases in between. The CDR3, as DNA: TGTGCCAGCAGCTTAAGAGGGGGCTATGGCTACACCTTC. Encoded protein: CASSLRGGYGYTF.